This record concerns one T cell receptor beta chain sequence. The antigen it recognizes is unknown. Qualities for individual bases were not recorded, and no much larger clone is one base off. The cohort was made up of several hundred healthy bone marrow donors. At the time of sampling, every cohort member was nominally healthy, though immune exposures that went unrecorded were likely present. The donor tested CMV seronegative, placing the donor among the 350 or so seronegative members of the cohort. Each donor provided a peripheral blood sample, and peripheral blood mononuclear cells were used for TCR beta sequencing. The Qiagen DNeasy Blood Extraction Kit was used to extract genomic DNA from the blood cell samples. This entry comes from a study of cytomegalovirus exposure and HLA in healthy donors (dated by TCRdb to between 2016 and 2019). For the wider study: An earlier analysis of approximately 590 of the donors reported about 290 Gb of sequence data and 100 million to 130 million unique TCR beta sequences from roughly 200 million T cells. A later analysis re-examined previously published TCR beta repertoires from just over 650 donors and added high-resolution HLA genotyping to investigate patterns of TCR occurrence. Rather than drawing on any new phenotypic data, the later analysis identified candidate immune exposures from TCR beta sequences and the way those sequences occurred across donors. Donor age, sex, ethnicity and CMV serostatus were compiled together with the repertoire data. The study was designed to test whether signatures of past pathogen exposure could be identified by cataloging public T cell receptors. Besides the first cohort of 500 to 700 subjects, a separate validation cohort made up of around 120 different subjects was used. HLA typing included class I and class II loci at four-digit resolution. The study combined high-throughput TCR immunosequencing, statistical association of individual TCRs with disease status, and machine learning to predict cytomegalovirus infection status. An earlier analysis of around 640 of the donors used high-throughput TCR beta sequencing to judge whether each TCR beta V gene segment behaved as functional or pseudogenic. Of the 350 to 450 genotyped donors, 70% to 90% were placed in the genetic ancestry cluster associated with self-reported Caucasian donors. Across about 370 genotyped donors of the cohort, an average of roughly 230,000 unique TCR beta nucleotide sequences per donor were sequenced, and roughly a sixth of those sequences were non-productive. Genome-wide SNP genotypes for about 60% of the roughly 670 donors were used in a later genetic analysis, which treated that subset as a discovery cohort. Because of strong linkage in the cohort, 5 or 6 DR-DQ haplotypes were treated as single units for association and clustering. The study profiled the T cell repertoires of approximately 700 subjects by immunosequencing and related them to cytomegalovirus serostatus. All discovery cohort repertoires had been generated on a single sequencing platform. An early release covering just under 650 HLA-typed donors comprised approximately 290 gigabases of sequencing data and tens of millions of unique TCR sequences. The number of typed donors differed by locus: about 620-640 for A, B, C, DRB1 and DQB1; 522 for DQA1; over 600 for DPA1; and roughly 470 for DPB1.

Points the paper makes about the study in general: A later analysis reported that several top co-occurrence clusters appeared linked to parvovirus B19, influenza, CMV and Epstein-Barr virus. In an earlier analysis of approximately 590 of the donors, most TCR beta V segments appeared in productive rearrangements about 87% or about 30% of the time, broadly matching IMGT annotations. Compared with equally common non-associated chains, HLA-associated TCR beta chains in a later analysis were more clonally expanded and had lower generation probabilities. The classifier was reported to diagnose cytomegalovirus status with high specificity and sensitivity in both the original and validation cohorts. Assigning TCR associations to individual alleles was difficult when HLA alleles, especially DR and DQ, strongly co-occurred. Some IMGT-functional V segments, including TRBV6-2 and TRBV6-3, could not be told apart with the 87-base-pair reads, so those segments were excluded. The study listed around 160 TCR beta chains as associated with cytomegalovirus. Across donors, most TCR sequences were observed very rarely, whereas some public TCRs were present in many individuals. It was suggested by the authors that the approach could potentially be generalized to other disease states and immunological phenotypes. CMV serostatus was the only immune exposure information available for the cohort. In a later analysis, TCR association rates were found to vary across HLA loci, with the most associated TCRs seen for DRB1 alleles and the fewest for HLA-C alleles. HLA typing was unavailable for some donors at each locus, so association tests used only the typed subset. Linkage disequilibrium might explain the correlated functional status among segregating V segments, but an unknown experimental factor could not be ruled out. A later analysis found that most CMV-associated TCR beta chains appeared HLA-restricted, with HLA associations seemingly driven largely by CMV exposure. An association between a missense DCLRE1C variant and V-gene and J-gene trimming of TCR beta chains was found in a later genetic analysis and replicated in an independent cohort. The earlier analysis of around 600 of the donors excluded 15 to 20 rarely observed V segments, including chromosome 9 orphons, because counts were too low. A further reported finding was that TCR beta sequences accurately predicted the HLA-A and HLA-B alleles for most subjects in the first cohort. In a later genetic analysis, fewer N-insertions in productive TCRs were reported among donors in an Asian-associated ancestry cluster than the roughly 670-donor mean. The cohort was sequenced for TCR beta chains only, and without alpha or paired-chain data the features that could be detected were limited. Presence/absence analyses assumed roughly uniform sequencing depth across donors, an assumption that may not hold. Specific HLA alleles were associated with about 17,000 TCR beta sequences at a false discovery rate of 0.05 in a later analysis. Three of the identified cytomegalovirus-associated TCR beta chains were confirmed in vitro to be specific for cytomegalovirus antigens. A group of highly shared sequence variants was considered likely to be a technical artifact of the sequencing pipeline.

The library was built by means of the immunoSEQ multiplex PCR assay. The multiplex PCR relied on a mix of 60 forward primers for TCR Vbeta segments and 13 reverse primers for TCR Jbeta segments. A multiplex PCR assay on genomic DNA amplified the CDR3 region of rearranged TCR beta genes. On the Illumina HiSeq System, the amplified TCR beta libraries were sequenced as 87-base-pair reads. The paper's processing steps were these. A later analysis tallied 75 million to 95 million unique TCR beta chains across the 666 repertoires, and approximately 9.9 million of those chains were shared by two or more donors. Raw reads were error-corrected and collapsed into unique sequences by a nearest-neighbor algorithm in which closely related sequences were merged to remove PCR and sequencing errors. Alignment of CDR3 sequences to IMGT reference sequences was used to assign V, D and J gene segments. For a sequence to be retained, at least a six-nucleotide match to both a V gene segment and a J gene segment was required. A rearrangement counted as productive if the CDR3 had no stop codons and remained in frame with V and J, and every other rearrangement counted as non-productive. Following IMGT convention, CDR3 was defined as the stretch from the second conserved V-encoded cysteine up to the conserved J-encoded phenylalanine. The earlier analysis of 500 to 600 of the donors excluded sequences that lacked an unambiguous match to a single V gene segment. An earlier analysis of a few hundred of the donors called V segments functional above 56.7% productive rearrangements and segregating when the between-donor standard deviation exceeded 5%. A statistical classification framework was built for diagnosing cytomegalovirus status from the catalog of TCR beta chain sequences. V and J gene assignment, in a later analysis, came from comparing TCR nucleotide sequences with IMGT/GENE-DB human TR gene sequences. Using the TCRdist pipeline, a later analysis assigned CDR3 sequences along with most-parsimonious VDJ recombination scenarios. A later analysis defined each TCR beta chain by its CDR3 amino acid sequence plus V-gene family, and excluded reads lacking a unique V-gene family. To address suspected cross-contamination and a sequencing artifact, a later analysis removed approximately 600 highly shared, low-generation-probability nucleotide sequences. In a later analysis, a clonal expansion index for each public chain was calculated from normalized within-repertoire ranks of inferred template counts. Generation probabilities in a later analysis came from a VDJ recombination model fitted to out-of-frame rearrangements, and those results were checked against IGoR. In a later analysis, TCR-TCR, TCR-HLA and TCR-CMV co-occurrence was scored with hypergeometric tests, and a repertoire-size bias correction was applied to TCR pairs. False discovery rates were estimated in a later analysis by permuting HLA or CMV assignments 20 times. A later analysis grouped co-occurring TCRs with DBSCAN, adding TCRdist sequence similarity when clustering within HLA-allele-positive subsets. Co-occurrence clustering excluded repertoires with fewer than 30,000 or more than 120,000 public chains, plus five with anomalous nucleotide sharing. TCRdb stores this immuneACCESS table with in-frame sequences only. Part of the clones is absent; in the studies checked, under half of the shortfall reflects unresolved V genes, and no reason is known for the rest. That table is the source of V, J and clone size, and D and trimming were worked out from the DNA. Across this sample there are over 150,000 clones, with roughly 80% seen only once. Roughly 1.3% of the sample is held by the ten biggest clonotypes.

The CDR3 runs 17 residues from the cysteine to the phenylalanine. Only the CDR3 DNA stays, 51 bases, in frame from base 1. V loses 1 base of germline sequence and J loses 5 bases, and the interval between the two ends is 15 bases. The germline V gene specifies LGHNA as CDR1 and YSLEER as CDR2. The source material was PBMCs. The clonotype comes from a woman aged 45-59 years in good health and CMV-seronegative. The chain is made from TRBV4-3 and TRBJ1-6; the best D guess is TRBD1, with 5 bases matching. The DNA is TGCGCCAGCAGCCAAGCCCCCCAGGGTGGCGATAATTCACCCCTCCACTTT. This is translated as CASSQAPQGGDNSPLHF.